The clone carrying this TCR beta chain is a singleton in its sample. This sample was taken from a study of cytomegalovirus exposure and HLA in healthy donors. CDR3 length equals 13 residues. CDR1 and CDR2 from the germline V gene are MGHRA and YSYEKL. Trimming removed 1 base at V and 4 bases at J, with 8 bases between. The PCR was carried out with 60 Vbeta primers and 13 Jbeta primers. Sequenced by immunoSEQ multiplex PCR; TCRdb stores in-frame clones only, minus some. The sample lists about 120,000 clones, about three fifths occurring once. This TCR derives from a man aged 40-50 years in good health and CMV-seropositive. This chain joins TRBV4-1 and TRBJ2-7, with a tentative D call TRBD1 (6 bases). The sample consisted of PBMCs. The CDR3 spells CASSQVQGYEQYF. The CDR3 region has the DNA TGCGCCAGCAGCCAAGTACAGGGATACGAGCAGTACTTC.